This T cell receptor beta chain was obtained from a study of T cell responses to AZD1222 COVID-19 vaccine. The CDR3 is made up of 12 amino acids. Trimming removed 2 bases at V and 3 bases at J, with 4 bases between. Sequencing used immunoSEQ multiplex PCR; TCRdb keeps in-frame clones, though not all of them. Among about 140,000 clones listed, less than 95% were seen once. About this clone: The antigen is undetermined.

Study findings and constraints: The donor cohort was predominantly white British with a female majority, and clonal diversity may have been underestimated.

The specimen comprised peripheral blood, sampled on day 0 of AZD1222 vaccination. This TCR came from an adult in good health. The V and J genes are TRBV12-3 or TRBV12-4 and TRBJ1-2; D not resolved. DNA for the CDR3: TGTGCCAGCAGTTTACAGTACTATGGCTACACCTTC. Translated, it gives CASSLQYYGYTF.